This entry concerns a single T cell receptor beta chain. Antigen: not known. The CDR3 is made up of 13 amino acids. The V gene lost 5 bases and the J gene lost 8 bases, with 13 bases spanning the gap. CDR1 is LNHNV and CDR2 is YYDKDF in the germline V gene (reference sequence). Libraries were made from TCR beta cDNA, and they carried unique molecular identifiers. Using its own MiXCR run on the PCR reads, TCRdb lists one record per CDR3 protein. The sample carries about 770,000 distinct CDR3 sequences, around 42% recorded once. The source of the sample is a study of post-analysis software for immune sequencing data. Findings and caveats of the study: The study found significantly lower normalized Chao1 diversity in multiple sclerosis patients than in controls. Included in a set of a handful of TRBV segments more frequent in patients than controls were TRBV5-6, TRBV5-1 and TRBV20-1. Batch-matched samples strongly co-clustered by F measure.

This rearrangement joins TRBV15 to TRBJ2-1; no clear D gene. This clonotype was obtained from a girl aged 10 to 17 with multiple sclerosis. The specimen sequenced was blood. The CDR3 sequence is CATSGILAYEQFF. CDR3 DNA: TGTGCCACCAGCGGAATTCTGGCATATGAGCAGTTCTTC. The full variable domain, with the rest looked up from reference TRBV15 and TRBJ2-1, is DAMVIQNPRYQVTQFGKPVTLSCSQTLNHNVMYWYQQKSSQAPKLLFHYYDKDFNNEADTPDNFQSRRPNTSFCFLDIRSPGLGDTAMYLCATSGILAYEQFFGPGTRLTVL.